The 19 T cell receptor beta chains reported below all come from one sample, sequenced in a study of blood T cell repertoires in COVID-19. Only in-frame clones appear in the TCRdb table, and some are missing; sequencing was by immunoSEQ multiplex PCR. Of roughly 190,000 clones listed, about 88% were seen once; the top ten hold roughly 0.8%. Source material: PBMCs or T cells enriched from blood (not recorded which). The source of these receptors is a woman aged 18-30 years who had recovered from COVID-19.

In nucleotides, the CDR3 is TGTGCCAGCAGTGAAGCGTCTAGCGGGTTGGCGCGGACCCAGTACTTC. Amino acids: CASSEASSGLARTQYF. V usage is TRBV2 and J usage is TRBJ2-5, with TRBD2 matching 8 bases. Germline V gene lookup returns CDR1 SNHLY and CDR2 FYNNEI. Losses at the gene ends were 0 bases for V and 7 bases for J; bases not matched to a gene: 10. The CDR3 runs to 16 residues.

DNA of the CDR3: TGTGCCAGCACTCCCATAGGGGTCGGGGAGACCCAGTACTTC. It encodes CASTPIGVGETQYF. This chain uses TRBV6-5 with TRBJ2-5; TRBD1 is a possible D gene (5 bases). From germline, CDR1 is MNHEY and CDR2 SVGAGI. Trimming took off 7 bases at V and 5 bases at J, with 17 bases between the two ends. This CDR3 comprises 14 residues.

The chain links TRBV5-1 to TRBJ2-2, with TRBD2 as a possible D gene (6 bases). V lost 3 bases, J lost 5 bases, and 14 bases lay in between. This CDR3 comprises 15 residues. CDR1 and CDR2 (germline): SGHRS, YFSETQ. The CDR3 bases are TGCGCCAGCAGCTCAGCTCCTCGGGAGACCGGGGAGCTGTTTTTT. Residues: CASSSAPRETGELFF.

The chain links TRBV28 to TRBJ2-7, with TRBD1 matching 7 bases. Germline trimming cut 1 base from V and 3 bases from J; bases unmatched to any gene: 24. Germline V gene lookup returns CDR1 MDHEN and CDR2 SYDVKM. The CDR3 spans 21 residues. CDR3 sequence reads: CASSLSTPGTVEDGANYEQYF. CDR3 nucleotides: TGTGCCAGCAGTTTATCTACCCCCGGGACAGTCGAGGATGGGGCCAACTACGAGCAGTACTTC.

The CDR3 DNA sequence: TGTGCCATCAGGGACAGGGAAGGCACTGAAGCTTTCTTT. Its translation: CAIRDREGTEAFF. The chain couples TRBV10-3 to TRBJ1-1; 8 bases align to TRBD1. J gave up 4 bases and V 6 bases, and 4 bases lay outside the gene matches. The CDR3 runs 13 residues. Germline assignment: CDR1 ENHRY and CDR2 SYGVKD.

The chain carries TRBV10-3 and TRBJ2-1; 9 positions agree with TRBD1. Germline V lookup: CDR1 ENHRY, CDR2 SYGVKD. V lost 0 bases, J lost 3 bases, and 3 bases stayed unmatched. This CDR3 has 16 amino acids. DNA for the CDR3: TGTGCCATCAGTGAGTCCGGGACAGGGCTCTACAATGAGCAGTTCTTC. Amino acids: CAISESGTGLYNEQFF.

The chain combines TRBV28 with TRBJ2-3, with 8 bases matching TRBD1. J was trimmed by 3 bases and V by 6 bases; bases with no gene match: 8. From germline, CDR1 is MDHEN and CDR2 SYDVKM. This CDR3 has 15 amino acids. In DNA form, the CDR3 reads TGTGCCAGCAGCCTCTCCCAGGGGGCTACAGATACGCAGTATTTT. The encoded protein is CASSLSQGATDTQYF. Together with reference TRBV28 and TRBJ2-3, the CDR3 gives the full variable domain: DVKVTQSSRYLVKRTGEKVFLECVQDMDHENMFWYRQDPGLGLRLIYFSYDVKMKEKGDIPEGYSVSREKKERFSLILESASTNQTSMYLCASSLSQGATDTQYFGPGTRLTVL.

The rearrangement joins TRBV5-4 to TRBJ1-1, with D uncertain. The CDR3 is made up of 12 amino acids. Germline V gene lookup returns CDR1 SGHNT and CDR2 YYREEE (reference sequence). Trimming stripped 5 bases from V and 0 bases from J, with 5 bases between. The DNA of the CDR3 is TGTGCCAGCAGACATTTGAACACTGAAGCTTTCTTT. Translation: CASRHLNTEAFF.

This chain connects TRBV7-2 to TRBJ2-7; tentatively, D is TRBD2 (6 bases). Germline-derived CDR1 and CDR2 are SGHTA and FQGNSA. V lost 5 bases and J 6 bases, leaving 11 bases between the germline ends. The CDR3 loop spans 12 amino acids. The CDR3 DNA follows: TGTGCCAGCAGCCTTCTCGGGGGCGAGCAGTACTTC. Translating gives CASSLLGGEQYF. Together with reference TRBV7-2 and TRBJ2-7, the CDR3 gives the full variable domain: GAGVSQSPSNKVTEKGKDVELRCDPISGHTALYWYRQSLGQGLEFLIYFQGNSAPDKSGLPSDRFSAERTGGSVSTLTIQRTQQEDSAVYLCASSLLGGEQYFGPGTRLTVT.

This clone appeared a single time. The chain carries TRBV7-2 and TRBJ2-2; no reliable D call. Trimming stripped 2 bases from V and 1 base from J, with 5 bases between. The CDR3 has 14 amino acids. Germline CDR1 reads SGHTA; CDR2 reads FQGNSA. CDR3 sequence reads: CASSLLLNTGELFF. CDR3 sequence (DNA): TGTGCCAGCAGCTTACTACTGAACACCGGGGAGCTGTTTTTT. Combining the CDR3 with reference TRBV7-2 and TRBJ2-2 gives the whole variable domain GAGVSQSPSNKVTEKGKDVELRCDPISGHTALYWYRQSLGQGLEFLIYFQGNSAPDKSGLPSDRFSAERTGGSVSTLTIQRTQQEDSAVYLCASSLLLNTGELFFGEGSRLTVL.

J is TRBJ2-7 and V is TRBV15; possible D gene TRBD2, 6 bases. Germline CDR1 reads LNHNV; CDR2 reads YYDKDF (reference sequence). CDR3 length equals 18 residues. Deletions cut 0 bases from V and 2 bases from J, with 20 bases between. Here the CDR3 DNA reads TGTGCCACCAGCAGAGAGCCAGGACGGGGACTCTCAACCTACGAGCAGTACTTC. It is translated as CATSREPGRGLSTYEQYF. Drawing the rest from reference TRBV15 and TRBJ2-7, the complete variable domain is DAMVIQNPRYQVTQFGKPVTLSCSQTLNHNVMYWYQQKSSQAPKLLFHYYDKDFNNEADTPDNFQSRRPNTSFCFLDIRSPGLGDTAMYLCATSREPGRGLSTYEQYFGPGTRLTVT.

The V gene is TRBV18, the J gene TRBJ1-3, with a tentative D call TRBD1 (6 bases). V was cut by 3 bases and J by 4 bases, with 13 bases left in between. CDR3 size: 15 residues. Germline values: CDR1 KGHSH, CDR2 LQKENI. The CDR3 loop reads CASSPDSSGGNTIYF. The CDR3 region has the DNA TGTGCCAGCTCACCGGACAGCTCGGGCGGAAACACCATATATTTT.

The rearrangement joins TRBV18 to TRBJ2-7; maybe TRBD1 (6 bases). V gave up 5 bases and J gave up 2 bases, with 13 bases separating them. CDR1 and CDR2 (germline): KGHSH, LQKENI. CDR3 length: 14 amino acids. In nucleotides, the CDR3 is TGTGCCAGCTCATCCGGGACAACAACCTACGAGCAGTACTTC. Protein sequence: CASSSGTTTYEQYF. The full variable domain, in which reference TRBV18 and TRBJ2-7 provide the parts outside the CDR3, is NAGVMQNPRHLVRRRGQEARLRCSPMKGHSHVYWYRQLPEEGLKFMVYLQKENIIDESGMPKERFSAEFPKEGPSILRIQQVVRGDSAAYFCASSSGTTTYEQYFGPGTRLTVT.

The rearrangement joins TRBV30 to TRBJ1-2; 9 bases are shared with TRBD1. The germline V gene encodes CDR1 GTSNPN and CDR2 SVGIG (reference sequence). This CDR3 contains 13 residues. V shed 1 base, J shed 8 bases, and the junction held 5 bases outside the gene matches. CDR3 in DNA: TGTGCCTGGAGTGCGGGACAGGGATACGGCTACACCTTC. Its translation: CAWSAGQGYGYTF.

This clone occurred once. The chain combines TRBV9 with TRBJ2-3, with 10 nucleotides matching TRBD2. V was clipped by 0 bases and J by 1 base; unmatched bases: 8. CDR3 length: 18 amino acids. Germline V CDR1 and CDR2: SGDLS, YYNGEE. CDR3 in DNA: TGTGCCAGCAGCGTAGCGGCCCGGACTAGCGGAGGCACAGATACGCAGTATTTT. It translates to CASSVAARTSGGTDTQYF. Using reference TRBV9 and TRBJ2-3 for the parts outside the CDR3, the full variable domain is DSGVTQTPKHLITATGQRVTLRCSPRSGDLSVYWYQQSLDQGLQFLIQYYNGEERAKGNILERFSAQQFPDLHSELNLSSLELGDSALYFCASSVAARTSGGTDTQYFGPGTRLTVL.

This clone was seen just once. For the CDR3, the DNA is TGTGCCAGCAGCCCCGGGAGCGGGGAGCTGTTTTTT. This encodes CASSPGSGELFF. The chain is built from TRBV7-3 and TRBJ2-2, with TRBD2 as a possible D gene (6 bases). The length of the CDR3 is 12 residues. In germline, CDR1 is SGHTA, CDR2 FQGTGA. With 5 bases removed from V and 7 bases from J, the gap between germline ends came to 8 bases.

This chain links TRBV7-9 with TRBJ1-2, with TRBD1 matching over 7 bases. This CDR3 region has 12 residues. In germline, CDR1 is SEHNR, CDR2 FQNEAQ (reference sequence). The ends lost 5 bases at V and 8 bases at J; junction bases unmatched: 5. This chain's CDR3 is CASSKSGGGYTF. CDR3 sequence (DNA): TGTGCCAGCAGCAAGTCAGGGGGAGGCTACACCTTC.

V and J are TRBV7-2 and TRBJ2-7, with 8 bases fitting TRBD1. The CDR3 is made up of 13 amino acids. CDR1 and CDR2 (germline): SGHTA, FQGNSA. The ends lost 6 bases at V and 7 bases at J; junction bases unmatched: 8. As DNA, the CDR3 is TGTGCCAGCAGGCCCCAGGGGGCGGGAGAGCAGTACTTC. This gives the protein CASRPQGAGEQYF.

V and J are TRBV28 and TRBJ2-1, with 9 bases lining up with TRBD1. In germline, CDR1 is MDHEN, CDR2 SYDVKM. V shed 5 bases, J shed 12 bases, and the junction held 11 bases outside the gene matches. The CDR3 covers 14 residues. CDR3 sequence: CASSTGTGMRGQFF. Here the CDR3 DNA reads TGTGCCAGCAGTACAGGGACAGGGATGCGAGGGCAGTTCTTC.